The 32 T cell receptor beta chains presented below share a single source sample, sequenced in a study of cytomegalovirus exposure and HLA in healthy donors. 60 Vbeta and 13 Jbeta primers were used in PCR. Sequenced by immunoSEQ multiplex PCR; TCRdb stores in-frame clones only, minus some. The data contain approximately 70,000 clones, 65% to 70% of them singletons. The material sequenced was PBMCs. These receptors were taken from a man in his forties in good health and CMV-seropositive.

The rearrangement links TRBV27 to TRBJ2-3; 10 bases match TRBD1. V shed 3 bases and J 4 bases; nucleotides not matched to a gene: 4. The CDR3 is 15 residues long. Germline values: CDR1 MNHEY, CDR2 SMNVEV (reference sequence). The CDR3 reads CASSFRTGGADTQYF. The DNA of the CDR3 is TGTGCCAGCAGTTTCCGGACAGGGGGGGCAGATACGCAGTATTTT.

In its sample, this clone was seen once. The rearrangement links TRBV5-1 to TRBJ2-7, with a possible D match to TRBD1 (5 bases). The V end lost 4 bases, the J end lost 0 bases, and 14 bases lay between the germline ends. The CDR3 extends over 15 amino acids. Germline V gives CDR1 SGHRS, CDR2 YFSETQ. The CDR3 DNA reads as TGCGCCAGCAGCCAGGACACCCTCCGCTCCTACGAGCAGTACTTC. The encoded protein is CASSQDTLRSYEQYF.

This chain links TRBV27 with TRBJ1-5; 8 bases are shared with TRBD1. Germline CDR1 MNHEY, CDR2 SMNVEV (reference sequence). This CDR3 is built from 15 residues. After removal of 2 bases from V and 2 bases from J, the junction contained 2 bases not matched to a gene. The DNA of the CDR3 is TGTGCCAGCAGTTTAACGACAGGGGGCAATCAGCCCCAGCATTTT. It translates to CASSLTTGGNQPQHF.

The J gene is TRBJ2-5, the V gene TRBV2, with 7 bases matching TRBD1. The length of the CDR3 is 19 residues. Germline V lookup: CDR1 SNHLY, CDR2 FYNNEI. V was pared by 5 bases and J by 5 bases, with 23 bases of the junction left unmatched. The CDR3, as DNA: TGTGCCAGCAGTAAGGGGGCGTTTGGCAGGGGGATTCCGTCGGAGACCCAGTACTTC. Its translation: CASSKGAFGRGIPSETQYF.

V usage is TRBV7-9 and J usage is TRBJ1-1, with D hard to call. The germline V gene has CDR1 SEHNR and CDR2 FQNEAQ (reference sequence). With 4 bases removed from V and 1 base from J, the gap between germline ends came to 4 bases. The CDR3 is made up of 12 amino acids. CDR3 amino acids: CASSSENTEAFF. In nucleotides, the CDR3 is TGTGCCAGCAGCTCAGAGAACACTGAAGCTTTCTTT.

This clone was counted a few times. The gene calls are TRBV19 and TRBJ2-1, with 8 bases fitting TRBD1. Trimming cost V 7 bases and J 5 bases; bases outside gene matches: 10. The germline V gene encodes CDR1 LNHDA and CDR2 SQIVND (reference sequence). The CDR3 runs 15 residues. This chain's CDR3 is CASTLGTGLHNEQFF. DNA for the CDR3: TGTGCCAGTACCCTTGGGACAGGACTCCACAATGAGCAGTTCTTC.

The V and J genes are TRBV6-5 and TRBJ1-2; D remains unclear. The V gene's germline CDR1 is MNHEY and CDR2 SVGAGI. This CDR3 is 13 amino acids long. Trimming took 2 bases from V and 1 from J, leaving 5 bases between them. The CDR3 sequence is CASSYESNYGYTF. Written as DNA, the CDR3 is TGTGCCAGCAGTTACGAGAGTAACTATGGCTACACCTTC.

This sequence joins TRBV5-5 and TRBJ1-1; maybe TRBD1 (5 bases). Trimming left V 4 bases short and J 0 bases short, with 10 bases between. The CDR3 extends over 14 amino acids. Germline CDR1 is SGHKS and CDR2 is YYEKEE (reference sequence). The CDR3 nucleotides are TGTGCCAGCAGCCCACAGACAGTGAACACTGAAGCTTTCTTT. Protein sequence: CASSPQTVNTEAFF.

This clone showed up just a few times. The rearrangement links TRBV7-8 to TRBJ1-1; unclear D gene. Trimming removed 4 bases at V and 2 bases at J, with 14 bases between. CDR1 SGHVS and CDR2 FQNEAQ come from the germline V gene. The CDR3 runs to 15 residues. As DNA, the CDR3 is TGTGCCAGCAGCTCGGGCGAGCGGGCTAACACTGAAGCTTTCTTT. Translating gives CASSSGERANTEAFF.

The rearrangement links TRBV29-1 to TRBJ1-1; TRBD1 agrees at 10 bases. Germline V gives CDR1 SQVTM, CDR2 ANQGSEA. V trimming: 7 bases; J trimming: 5 bases; junction bases outside the gene matches: 7. The CDR3 is made up of 13 amino acids. CDR3 sequence: CSAVGTGVTEAFF. The CDR3 region has the DNA TGCAGCGCCGTGGGGACAGGGGTAACTGAAGCTTTCTTT.

The sample holds one count of this clone. The chain is built from TRBV6-5 and TRBJ1-5; the match to TRBD1 covers 8 bases. CDR1 MNHEY and CDR2 SVGAGI come from the germline V gene. The CDR3 contains 14 residues. The J segment lost 5 bases and the V segment lost 4 bases, leaving 4 bases of the junction unmatched. Written as DNA, the CDR3 is TGTGCCAGCAGTTCTCGACAGGGGTATCAGCCCCAGCATTTT. The encoded protein is CASSSRQGYQPQHF.

This sequence joins TRBV5-1 and TRBJ2-7; perhaps TRBD1 as D (6 bases). Trimming shortened V by 4 bases and J by 0 bases, and 11 bases separated the two germline ends. The CDR3 length is 14 residues. The V gene's germline CDR1 is SGHRS and CDR2 YFSETQ. As DNA, the CDR3 is TGCGCCAGCAGCCCCGGGACACTCTCCTACGAGCAGTACTTC. Translation: CASSPGTLSYEQYF.

The rearrangement uses TRBV27 and TRBJ1-5; TRBD1 matches at 7 bases. CDR1 and CDR2 (germline): MNHEY, SMNVEV (reference sequence). The CDR3 has 15 amino acids. V lost 2 bases, J lost 5 bases, and 6 bases stayed unmatched. CDR3 sequence (DNA): TGTGCCAGCAGTTTAGGTCTAGGGGGCGATCAGCCCCAGCATTTT. This sequence encodes CASSLGLGGDQPQHF.

This clone was observed a handful of times. The CDR3 region has the DNA TGTGCCAGCAGCGCCGGACAGGACACTGAAGCTTTCTTT. Its translation: CASSAGQDTEAFF. This chain joins TRBV9 and TRBJ1-1; 7 nucleotides align to TRBD1. The J segment lost 3 bases and the V segment lost 3 bases, leaving 2 bases of the junction unmatched. From germline, CDR1 is SGDLS and CDR2 YYNGEE. The CDR3 spans 13 residues.

This clone was seen a few times. Here the CDR3 reads CASPLTGNTEAFF. CDR3 nucleotide sequence: TGCGCCAGCCCATTAACGGGGAACACTGAAGCTTTCTTT. The chain joins TRBV10-1 to TRBJ1-1; the D is unclear. With 8 bases removed from V and 1 base from J, the gap between germline ends came to 11 bases. CDR1 is WNHNN and CDR2 is SYGVQD in the germline V gene (reference sequence). This CDR3 is 13 amino acids long.

This clone was seen only a few times. The chain is built from TRBV5-6 and TRBJ1-2; the D is unclear. The V end was cut by 0 bases, the J end by 4 bases, with 22 bases between. The CDR3 has 18 amino acids. Germline lookup yields CDR1 SGHDT and CDR2 YYEEEE. CDR3 sequence reads: CASSLGRPNAGGIYGYTF. CDR3 DNA: TGTGCCAGCAGCTTGGGTCGACCCAACGCAGGTGGTATCTATGGCTACACCTTC.

This clone has more than one count but fewer than ten. The rearrangement links TRBV6-5 to TRBJ2-3, with a tentative D call TRBD1 (6 bases). V was trimmed by 6 bases and J by 0 bases, leaving 13 bases between them. From germline, CDR1 is MNHEY and CDR2 SVGAGI. The CDR3 length is 15 residues. CDR3 nucleotide sequence: TGTGCCAGCAGACTGGACAGTACTAGCACAGATACGCAGTATTTT. Its translation: CASRLDSTSTDTQYF.

The V gene is TRBV30, the J gene TRBJ1-1; D is ambiguous. Trimming took off 3 bases at V and 7 bases at J, with 9 bases between the two ends. This CDR3 has 11 amino acids. CDR1 and CDR2 (germline): GTSNPN, SVGIG (reference sequence). CDR3 sequence: CAWSAPLEAFF. The CDR3 DNA follows: TGTGCCTGGAGCGCTCCACTTGAAGCTTTCTTT.

The chain carries TRBV5-1 and TRBJ1-1; tentatively, D is TRBD1 (5 bases). Germline V gene data show CDR1 as SGHRS and CDR2 as YFSETQ. V was pared by 0 bases and J by 3 bases, with 21 bases between. The CDR3 sequence is 18 residues long. The chain's CDR3 is CASSLAYGDAGGDTEAFF. For the CDR3, the DNA is TGCGCCAGCAGCTTGGCTTACGGCGACGCAGGAGGGGACACTGAAGCTTTCTTT.

The V call is TRBV6-5, the J call TRBJ1-2, with D possibly being TRBD1 (5 bases). Germline V gives CDR1 MNHEY, CDR2 SVGAGI. This CDR3 spans 11 amino acids. Trimming left V 8 bases short and J 3 bases short, with 7 bases between. CDR3 protein: CASAGYYGYTF. Here the CDR3 DNA reads TGTGCCAGCGCAGGGTACTATGGCTACACCTTC.

This CDR3 reads CASSQESAGGGQPQHF. DNA for the CDR3: TGTGCCAGCAGCCAAGAGTCCGCGGGAGGGGGTCAGCCCCAGCATTTT. V usage is TRBV14 and J usage is TRBJ1-5; TRBD1 might be the D (6 bases). The germline gives CDR1 SGHDN, CDR2 FVKESK. The V end was cut by 0 bases, the J end by 6 bases, with 15 bases between. The CDR3 spans 16 residues.

The chain has TRBV5-6 and TRBJ1-5; 8 bases fit TRBD1. This CDR3 spans 15 amino acids. The junction had 6 bases not matched to a gene; V was cut back by 7 bases and J by 0 bases. From germline, CDR1 is SGHDT and CDR2 YYEEEE. Here the CDR3 reads CASGQGLTSNQPQHF. The CDR3 nucleotides are TGTGCCAGCGGACAGGGCCTCACTAGCAATCAGCCCCAGCATTTT.

The chain uses TRBV6-6 and TRBJ1-5; D is unclear. This CDR3 spans 14 amino acids. V lost 7 bases and J 0 bases, leaving 10 bases between the germline ends. Germline V CDR1 and CDR2: MNHNY, SVGAGI (reference sequence). CDR3 sequence: CASNHGNSNQPQHF. The CDR3 bases are TGTGCCAGCAATCACGGGAATAGCAATCAGCCCCAGCATTTT.

This clone was counted between two and nine times. The CDR3 nucleotides read TGTGCCAGCAGTGAGGCAATCTCTGGGGCCAACGTCCTGACTTTC. Protein sequence: CASSEAISGANVLTF. The chain links TRBV6-1 to TRBJ2-6; D is uncertain. The CDR3 sequence is 15 residues long. Germline CDR1 reads MNHNS; CDR2 reads SASEGT. Trimming cost V 3 bases and J 0 bases, with 6 bases left between them.

The chain carries TRBV6-6 and TRBJ1-1, with TRBD1 matching 7 bases. Per the germline V gene, CDR1 is MNHNY and CDR2 is SVGAGI (reference sequence). This CDR3 comprises 14 residues. V gave up 5 bases and J gave up 4 bases; unmatched junction bases: 7. The CDR3 DNA reads TGTGCCAGCAGTCCGCAGGGGGGATTCACTGAAGCTTTCTTT. It encodes CASSPQGGFTEAFF.

The chain links TRBV6-1 to TRBJ1-5; 8 nucleotides align to TRBD1. Germline V gene lookup returns CDR1 MNHNS and CDR2 SASEGT. This CDR3 has 14 residues. V lost 4 bases and J lost 6; bases outside the gene matches: 5. The chain's CDR3 is CASSGTGQGQPQHF. CDR3 DNA sequence: TGTGCCAGCAGTGGGACAGGGCAAGGTCAGCCCCAGCATTTT.

The chain combines TRBV5-1 with TRBJ1-1; possible D gene TRBD1, 5 bases. The CDR3 sequence is 14 residues long. Germline values: CDR1 SGHRS, CDR2 YFSETQ. Between the trimmed V and J ends, which lost 1 base and 0 bases, there was a span of 7 bases. This chain's CDR3 is CASSLTGLNTEAFF. CDR3 DNA sequence: TGCGCCAGCAGCTTGACAGGATTGAACACTGAAGCTTTCTTT.

The genes are TRBV19 and TRBJ1-1; 8 nucleotides align to TRBD1. Looked up from germline, CDR1 is LNHDA and CDR2 is SQIVND (reference sequence). The length of the CDR3 is 14 residues. V lost 5 bases to trimming and J lost 1 base; unmatched junction nucleotides: 3. CDR3: CASSPGQENTEAFF. The CDR3 DNA is TGTGCCAGTAGTCCGGGACAGGAGAACACTGAAGCTTTCTTT.

This clone was counted once. V usage is TRBV4-1 and J usage is TRBJ2-7, with TRBD1 matching 7 bases. The CDR3 sequence is 15 residues long. CDR1 and CDR2 from the germline V gene are MGHRA and YSYEKL. Trimming removed 1 base from V and 1 base from J; junction bases left unmatched: 4. Here the CDR3 reads CASSQGSGGSYEQYF. CDR3 bases: TGCGCCAGCAGCCAAGGGTCAGGGGGTTCCTACGAGCAGTACTTC.

This clone was counted a few times. V is TRBV4-2 and J is TRBJ2-7; TRBD2 aligns across 8 bases. The CDR3 length is 14 residues. J was trimmed by 1 base and V by 5 bases; bases with no gene match: 4. CDR1 is LGHNA and CDR2 is YNFKEQ in the germline V gene. The CDR3 loop is CASSTRGRSYEQYF. CDR3 DNA sequence: TGTGCCAGCAGCACTCGCGGGAGGTCCTACGAGCAGTACTTC.

This clone was seen just once. This chain uses TRBV28 with TRBJ1-5; 11 bases align to TRBD1. V lost 5 bases, J lost 2 bases, and 8 bases stayed unmatched. The CDR3 is made up of 17 amino acids. From germline, CDR1 is MDHEN and CDR2 SYDVKM. CDR3 nucleotide sequence: TGTGCCAGCAGTCCGTCCGGGACAGGGGGACGCAATCAGCCCCAGCATTTT. Translated, it gives CASSPSGTGGRNQPQHF.

This chain uses TRBV5-1 with TRBJ1-1, with D possibly being TRBD1 (6 bases). This CDR3 has 15 residues. V shed 4 bases and J shed 3 bases, with 16 bases lying between them. Looked up from germline, CDR1 is SGHRS and CDR2 is YFSETQ. CDR3 DNA: TGCGCCAGCAGCCCAGGGGTGGGATGGGACACTGAAGCTTTCTTT. It codes for CASSPGVGWDTEAFF.